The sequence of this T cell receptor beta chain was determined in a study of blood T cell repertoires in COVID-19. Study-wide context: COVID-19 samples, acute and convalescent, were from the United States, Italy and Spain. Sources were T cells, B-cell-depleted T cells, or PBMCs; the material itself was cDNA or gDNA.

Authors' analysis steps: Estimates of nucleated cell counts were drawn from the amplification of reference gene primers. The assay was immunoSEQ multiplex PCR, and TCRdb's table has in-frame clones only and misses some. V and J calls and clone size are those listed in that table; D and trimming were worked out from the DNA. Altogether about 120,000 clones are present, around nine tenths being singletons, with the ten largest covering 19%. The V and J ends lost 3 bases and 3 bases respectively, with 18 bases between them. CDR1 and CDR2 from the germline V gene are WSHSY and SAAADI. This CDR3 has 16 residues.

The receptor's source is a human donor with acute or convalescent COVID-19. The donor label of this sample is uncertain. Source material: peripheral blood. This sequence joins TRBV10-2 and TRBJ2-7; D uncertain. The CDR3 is CASSERTLPSFYEQYF. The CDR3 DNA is TGCGCCAGCAGTGAACGTACTCTCCCAAGCTTCTACGAGCAGTACTTC.